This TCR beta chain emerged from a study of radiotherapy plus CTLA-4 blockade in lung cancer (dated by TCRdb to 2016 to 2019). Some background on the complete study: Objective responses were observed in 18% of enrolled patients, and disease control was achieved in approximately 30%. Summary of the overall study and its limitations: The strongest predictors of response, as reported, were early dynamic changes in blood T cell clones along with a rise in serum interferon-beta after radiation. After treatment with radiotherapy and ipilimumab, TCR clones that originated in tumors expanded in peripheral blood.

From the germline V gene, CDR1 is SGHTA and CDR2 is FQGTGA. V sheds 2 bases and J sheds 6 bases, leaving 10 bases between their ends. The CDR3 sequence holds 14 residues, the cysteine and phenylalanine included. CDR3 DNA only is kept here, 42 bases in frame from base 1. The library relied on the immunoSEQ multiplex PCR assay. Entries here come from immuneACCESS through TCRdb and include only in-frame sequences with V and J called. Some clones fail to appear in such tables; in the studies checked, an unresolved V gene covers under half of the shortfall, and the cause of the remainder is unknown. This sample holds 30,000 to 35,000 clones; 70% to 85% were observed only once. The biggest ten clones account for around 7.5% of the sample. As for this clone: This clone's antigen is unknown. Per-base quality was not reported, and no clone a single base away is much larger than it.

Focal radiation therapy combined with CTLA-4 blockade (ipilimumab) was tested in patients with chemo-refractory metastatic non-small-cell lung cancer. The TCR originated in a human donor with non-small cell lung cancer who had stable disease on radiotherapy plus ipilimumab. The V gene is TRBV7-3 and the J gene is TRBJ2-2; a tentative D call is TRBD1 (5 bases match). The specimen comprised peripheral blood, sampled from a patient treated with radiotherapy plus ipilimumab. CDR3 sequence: CASSLDSAAGELFF. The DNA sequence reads TGTGCCAGCAGCTTAGACAGCGCGGCCGGGGAGCTGTTTTTT.